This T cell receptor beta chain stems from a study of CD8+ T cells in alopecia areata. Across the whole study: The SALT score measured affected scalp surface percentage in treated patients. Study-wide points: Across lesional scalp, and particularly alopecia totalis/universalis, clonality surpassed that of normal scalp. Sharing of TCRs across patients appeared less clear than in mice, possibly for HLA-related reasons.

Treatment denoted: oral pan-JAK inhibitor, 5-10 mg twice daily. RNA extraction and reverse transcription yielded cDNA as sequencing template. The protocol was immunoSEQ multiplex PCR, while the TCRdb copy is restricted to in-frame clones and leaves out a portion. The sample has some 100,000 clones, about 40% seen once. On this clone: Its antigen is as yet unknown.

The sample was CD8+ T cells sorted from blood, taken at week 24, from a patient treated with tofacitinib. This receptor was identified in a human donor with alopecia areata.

CDR3 bases: TGTGCCAGCAGCGTAGAGGCGGGAGATTACACAGATACGCAGTATTTT. Protein: CASSVEAGDYTDTQYF. This chain links TRBV9 with TRBJ2-3; 7 bases are a match to TRBD2. Losses at the gene ends were 0 bases for V and 2 bases for J; bases not matched to a gene: 6. The CDR3 has 16 amino acids. Germline CDR1 SGDLS, CDR2 YYNGEE.